A single sample is the source of the 15 T cell receptor beta chains below, sequenced in a study of T cell responses to AZD1222 COVID-19 vaccine. Libraries were prepared by immunoSEQ multiplex PCR; TCRdb keeps only in-frame clonotypes and omits some of them. The sample holds around 110,000 clones, approximately 83% seen once. Here the sequenced sample was peripheral blood, taken on day 0 of AZD1222 vaccination. Receptors were obtained from an adult in good health.

The V gene is TRBV10-3, the J gene TRBJ1-5; 8 bases fit TRBD1. Germline trimming cut 0 bases from V and 1 base from J; bases unmatched to any gene: 11. This CDR3 comprises 19 residues. CDR1 and CDR2 from the germline V gene are ENHRY and SYGVKD. The CDR3 loop reads CAISESKGTGVGSNQPQHF. The CDR3 nucleotides read TGTGCCATCAGTGAGTCAAAGGGGACAGGAGTTGGGAGCAATCAGCCCCAGCATTTT.

This chain uses TRBV5-1 with TRBJ2-3, with TRBD2 as a possible D gene (5 bases). Germline V gene lookup returns CDR1 SGHRS and CDR2 YFSETQ. V lost 1 base, J lost 6 bases, and 12 bases lay in between. The CDR3 is 14 residues long. The CDR3 region is CASSLNRGWDTQYF. The CDR3 DNA reads TGCGCCAGCAGCTTGAATCGAGGGTGGGATACGCAGTATTTT.

The genes are TRBV15 and TRBJ2-7; D is ambiguous. Germline CDR1 is LNHNV and CDR2 is YYDKDF (reference sequence). The V gene lost 0 bases and the J gene lost 2 bases, with 14 bases spanning the gap. The CDR3 has 16 amino acids. In DNA form, the CDR3 reads TGTGCCACCAGCAGAGAGGTAAAGGCCCAACCCTACGAGCAGTACTTC. It translates to CATSREVKAQPYEQYF.

Written as DNA, the CDR3 is TGTGCCAGCAGCACACTAGGACAGGGGTCTGGAAACACCATATATTTT. Its translation: CASSTLGQGSGNTIYF. The chain recombines TRBV28 with TRBJ1-3; 9 positions agree with TRBD1. This CDR3 has 16 amino acids. J lost 1 base, V lost 6 bases, and 7 bases had no gene match. From germline, CDR1 is MDHEN and CDR2 SYDVKM.

The chain combines TRBV19 with TRBJ2-3; 11 positions match TRBD2. Germline CDR1 reads LNHDA; CDR2 reads SQIVND (reference sequence). The CDR3 has 15 residues. After removal of 0 bases from V and 7 bases from J, the junction contained 3 bases not matched to a gene. Here the CDR3 reads CASSIDPTSGNTQYF. In DNA form, the CDR3 reads TGTGCCAGTAGTATAGACCCGACTAGCGGGAATACGCAGTATTTT.

In its sample, this clone was seen once. J is TRBJ2-2 and V is TRBV9; the match to TRBD2 covers 14 bases. The trim removed 3 bases at V and 1 base at J, leaving 17 bases unmatched. This CDR3 has 22 residues. Per germline, CDR1 SGDLS and CDR2 YYNGEE. The CDR3 protein is CASSGVSATSGGVSWNTGELFF. DNA for the CDR3: TGTGCCAGCAGCGGCGTCTCGGCGACTAGCGGGGGGGTTTCTTGGAACACCGGGGAGCTGTTTTTT.

The gene calls are TRBV18 and TRBJ1-5, with 7 bases identical to TRBD1. The CDR3 has 16 amino acids. J was trimmed by 1 base and V by 6 bases; bases with no gene match: 9. The V gene's germline CDR1 is KGHSH and CDR2 LQKENI. The CDR3 reads CASSPTGHMSNQPQHF. The CDR3 DNA reads TGTGCCAGCTCGCCGACAGGGCATATGAGCAATCAGCCCCAGCATTTT.

V usage is TRBV19 and J usage is TRBJ1-3; TRBD1 agrees at 7 bases. This CDR3 region has 13 residues. Trimming took 7 bases from V and 5 from J; bases not matched to a gene: 5. Germline V gene sequence: CDR1 LNHDA, CDR2 SQIVND (reference sequence). DNA of the CDR3: TGTGCCAGTACCCCGGACAGGAGAAACACCATATATTTT. Protein sequence: CASTPDRRNTIYF. The full variable domain, completed using reference TRBV19 and TRBJ1-3, is DGGITQSPKYLFRKEGQNVTLSCEQNLNHDAMYWYRQDPGQGLRLIYYSQIVNDFQKGDIAEGYSVSREKKESFPLTVTSAQKNPTAFYLCASTPDRRNTIYFGEGSWLTVV.

The chain carries TRBV4-1 and TRBJ2-5, with 7 positions matching TRBD2. This CDR3 is built from 13 residues. The ends lost 4 bases at V and 5 bases at J; junction bases unmatched: 4. Germline V gene lookup returns CDR1 MGHRA and CDR2 YSYEKL. In DNA form, the CDR3 reads TGCGCCAGCAGCCTAGCGGGCGGGGAGACCCAGTACTTC. It yields the protein CASSLAGGETQYF.

V usage is TRBV4-2 and J usage is TRBJ1-2; 10 nucleotides agree with TRBD1. V trimming: 5 bases; J trimming: 3 bases; junction bases outside the gene matches: 9. In germline, CDR1 is LGHNA, CDR2 YNFKEQ. This CDR3 region has 16 residues. CDR3 loop: CASSADRGWGDYGYTF. The CDR3, as DNA: TGTGCCAGCAGCGCGGACAGGGGGTGGGGGGACTATGGCTACACCTTC.

This rearrangement joins TRBV2 to TRBJ2-1, with 9 positions matching TRBD1. After removal of 8 bases from V and 7 bases from J, the junction contained 9 bases not matched to a gene. The V gene's germline CDR1 is SNHLY and CDR2 FYNNEI. This CDR3 contains 14 residues. CDR3 region: CASSQQGASNEQFF. The CDR3 coding sequence is TGTGCCAGCTCCCAACAGGGGGCTTCGAATGAGCAGTTCTTC. The full variable domain, completed using reference TRBV2 and TRBJ2-1, is EPEVTQTPSHQVTQMGQEVILRCVPISNHLYFYWYRQILGQKVEFLVSFYNNEISEKSEIFDDQFSVERPDGSNFTLKIRSTKLEDSAMYFCASSQQGASNEQFFGPGTRLTVL.

The J gene is TRBJ2-7, the V gene TRBV5-4, with TRBD1 matching over 9 bases. This CDR3 has 15 amino acids. V lost 5 bases to trimming and J lost 5 bases; unmatched junction nucleotides: 11. Germline assignment: CDR1 SGHNT and CDR2 YYREEE (reference sequence). CDR3: CASSLGQGRANEQYF. DNA of the CDR3: TGTGCCAGCAGTCTAGGACAGGGGAGGGCCAACGAGCAGTACTTC.

The chain links TRBV11-2 to TRBJ2-5; D may correspond to TRBD1 or TRBD2 (6 bases each). Per germline, CDR1 SGHAT and CDR2 FQNNGV. V lost 3 bases and J 4 bases, leaving 12 bases between the germline ends. This CDR3 has 14 residues. The CDR3 region is CASSFGGRVETQYF. The CDR3 bases are TGTGCCAGCAGCTTTGGGGGGCGCGTAGAGACCCAGTACTTC. Looking up the rest from reference TRBV11-2 and TRBJ2-5 gives the full variable domain: EAGVAQSPRYKIIEKRQSVAFWCNPISGHATLYWYQQILGQGPKLLIQFQNNGVVDDSQLPKDRFSAERLKGVDSTLKIQPAKLEDSAVYLCASSFGGRVETQYFGPGTRLLVL.

The gene calls are TRBV28 and TRBJ2-7; D is uncertain. Per germline, CDR1 MDHEN and CDR2 SYDVKM. The CDR3 is 11 residues long. V was pared by 6 bases and J by 0 bases, with 3 bases between. CDR3 protein: CASSHSYEQYF. CDR3 bases: TGTGCCAGCAGCCACTCCTACGAGCAGTACTTC.

V is TRBV28 and J is TRBJ2-7, with D perhaps matching TRBD2 (6 bases). The CDR3 consists of 16 residues. Germline CDR1 MDHEN, CDR2 SYDVKM. Deletions cut 5 bases from V and 3 bases from J, with 20 bases between. CDR3 sequence (DNA): TGTGCCAGCAGTACCACCTGGGGGGAGTTCGTCTACGAGCAGTACTTC. Translated, it gives CASSTTWGEFVYEQYF.